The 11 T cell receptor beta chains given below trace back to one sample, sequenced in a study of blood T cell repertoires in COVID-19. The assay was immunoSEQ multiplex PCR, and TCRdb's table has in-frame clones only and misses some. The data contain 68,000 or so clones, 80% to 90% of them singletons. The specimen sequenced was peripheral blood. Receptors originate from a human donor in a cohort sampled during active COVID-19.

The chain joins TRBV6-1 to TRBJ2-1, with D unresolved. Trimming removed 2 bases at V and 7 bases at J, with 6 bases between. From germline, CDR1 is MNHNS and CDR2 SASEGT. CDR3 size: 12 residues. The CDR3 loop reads CASSESGNEQFF. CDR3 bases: TGTGCCAGCAGTGAATCCGGGAATGAGCAGTTCTTC.

CDR3: CSASKATGELFF. The CDR3 DNA is TGCAGCGCTTCGAAAGCGACCGGGGAGCTGTTTTTT. The chain employs TRBV29-1 and TRBJ2-2; no firm D call. CDR3 length: 12 amino acids. Germline V gives CDR1 SQVTM, CDR2 ANQGSEA. Deletions cut 7 bases from V and 5 bases from J, with 11 bases between.

The CDR3 nucleotides are TGTGCCAGCAGCGTAAAGGAGGGGTACTCTGGAAACACCATATATTTT. Its translation is CASSVKEGYSGNTIYF. The rearrangement joins TRBV9 to TRBJ1-3; maybe TRBD1 (5 bases). Trimming pared 1 base from V and 0 bases from J, leaving 11 bases between. From germline, CDR1 is SGDLS and CDR2 YYNGEE. The CDR3 loop spans 16 amino acids.

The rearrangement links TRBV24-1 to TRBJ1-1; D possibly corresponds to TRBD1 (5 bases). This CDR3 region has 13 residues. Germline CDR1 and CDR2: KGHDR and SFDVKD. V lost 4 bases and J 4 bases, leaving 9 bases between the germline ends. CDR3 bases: TGTGCCACCAGTGACAGGGTGGGCACTGAAGCTTTCTTT. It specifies CATSDRVGTEAFF.

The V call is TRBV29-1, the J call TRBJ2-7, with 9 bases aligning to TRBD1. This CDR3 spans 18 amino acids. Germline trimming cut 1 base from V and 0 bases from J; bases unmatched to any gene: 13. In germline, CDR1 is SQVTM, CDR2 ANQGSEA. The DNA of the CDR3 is TGCAGCGTTGAAGTCCGGGACAGGGAGCCTTCAAGCTCCTACGAGCAGTACTTC. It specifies CSVEVRDREPSSSYEQYF.

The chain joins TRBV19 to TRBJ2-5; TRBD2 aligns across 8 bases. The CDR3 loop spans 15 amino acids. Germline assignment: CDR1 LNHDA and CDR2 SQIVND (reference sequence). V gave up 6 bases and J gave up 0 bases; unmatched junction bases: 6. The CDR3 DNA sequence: TGTGCCAGTAGGAGGACTAGCACGTACCAAGAGACCCAGTACTTC. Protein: CASRRTSTYQETQYF.

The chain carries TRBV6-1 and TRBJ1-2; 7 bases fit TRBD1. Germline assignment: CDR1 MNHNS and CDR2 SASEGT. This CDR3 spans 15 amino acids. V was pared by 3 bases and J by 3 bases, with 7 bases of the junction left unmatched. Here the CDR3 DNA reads TGTGCCAGCAGTGAGCTGTCGGGACAGCACTATGGCTACACCTTC. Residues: CASSELSGQHYGYTF.

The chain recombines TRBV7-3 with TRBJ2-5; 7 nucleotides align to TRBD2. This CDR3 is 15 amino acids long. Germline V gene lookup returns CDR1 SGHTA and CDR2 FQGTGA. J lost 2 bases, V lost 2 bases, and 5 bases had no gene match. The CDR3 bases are TGTGCCAGCAGCTTATTCGGGGGGAGGCAAGAGACCCAGTACTTC. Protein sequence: CASSLFGGRQETQYF.

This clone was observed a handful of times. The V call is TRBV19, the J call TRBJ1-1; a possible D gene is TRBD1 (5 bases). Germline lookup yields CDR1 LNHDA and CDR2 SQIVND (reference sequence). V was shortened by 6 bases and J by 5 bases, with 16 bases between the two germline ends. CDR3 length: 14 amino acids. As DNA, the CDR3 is TGTGCCAGTAGGGGATTGCAGGGTAGGACTGAAGCTTTCTTT. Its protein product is CASRGLQGRTEAFF.

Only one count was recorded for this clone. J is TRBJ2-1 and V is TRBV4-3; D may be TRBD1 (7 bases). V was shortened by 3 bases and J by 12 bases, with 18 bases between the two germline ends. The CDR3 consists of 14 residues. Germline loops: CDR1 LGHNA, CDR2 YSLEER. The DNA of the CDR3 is TGCGCCAGCAGCCAGGAGGGGGCCATCGGGGGGCAGTTCTTC. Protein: CASSQEGAIGGQFF.

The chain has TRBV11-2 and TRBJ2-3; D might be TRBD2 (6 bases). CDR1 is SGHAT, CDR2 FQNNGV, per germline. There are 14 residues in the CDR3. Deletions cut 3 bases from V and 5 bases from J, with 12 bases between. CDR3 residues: CASSFNGGGDTQYF. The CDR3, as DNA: TGTGCCAGCAGCTTTAACGGGGGAGGAGATACGCAGTATTTT.